These 2 T cell receptor beta chains came from one sample sequenced in a study of beta chain features in type 1 diabetes. All of the isolated RNA was reverse transcribed, so expressed TCRB transcripts were sequenced. Some clones are missing from TCRdb's copy, which holds only in-frame ones; the method was immunoSEQ multiplex PCR. The profile shows some 150,000 clones, 6.9% of them singletons. Sequencing was performed on central memory CD4+ T cells from blood. All receptors come from a woman aged 25 to 45 in good health.

The chain has TRBV28 and TRBJ2-7; TRBD1 aligns across 7 bases. The CDR3 length is 14 residues. V lost 10 bases, J lost 3 bases, and 12 bases stayed unmatched. In germline, CDR1 is MDHEN, CDR2 SYDVKM. The CDR3 DNA follows: TGTGCCATCATGCGTAGGGACAGAAACTACGAGCAGTACTTC. It specifies CAIMRRDRNYEQYF.

The V and J genes are TRBV7-9 and TRBJ2-7, with 9 bases lining up with TRBD2. From germline, CDR1 is SEHNR and CDR2 FQNEAQ (reference sequence). The CDR3 sequence is 16 residues long. The trim removed 1 base at V and 2 bases at J, leaving 6 bases unmatched. The CDR3 loop reads CASSLGAGGFTYEQYF. DNA for the CDR3: TGTGCCAGCAGCTTAGGAGCGGGAGGTTTCACCTACGAGCAGTACTTC. Together with reference TRBV7-9 and TRBJ2-7, the CDR3 gives the full variable domain: DTGVSQNPRHKITKRGQNVTFRCDPISEHNRLYWYRQTLGQGPEFLTYFQNEAQLEKSRLLSDRFSAERPKGSFSTLEIQRTEQGDSAMYLCASSLGAGGFTYEQYFGPGTRLTVT.